Listed here are 30 T cell receptor beta chains from one sample, sequenced in a study of cytomegalovirus exposure and HLA in healthy donors. This table comes from immunoSEQ multiplex PCR, and its TCRdb copy is limited to in-frame clones, with some not included. The sample has over 150,000 clones, approximately 86% seen once; the top ten hold 20% to 25%. Sequences were obtained from PBMCs. Receptors were obtained from a man aged 18 to 29 in good health and CMV-seropositive.

The gene calls are TRBV10-3 and TRBJ2-7; D uncertain. Germline values: CDR1 ENHRY, CDR2 SYGVKD. V was shortened by 2 bases and J by 3 bases, with 11 bases between the two germline ends. This CDR3 has 14 residues. The CDR3 DNA reads as TGTGCCATCAGTGAGCGGGTCTCGGTCTACGAGCAGTACTTC. Encoded protein: CAISERVSVYEQYF.

The V call is TRBV19, the J call TRBJ1-5; perhaps TRBD1 as D (5 bases). The CDR3 is made up of 14 amino acids. Germline-derived CDR1 and CDR2 are LNHDA and SQIVND (reference sequence). Trimming stripped 3 bases from V and 8 bases from J, with 14 bases between. The CDR3 bases are TGTGCCAGTAGTATGACGGGGGGGGAAAAGCCCCAGCATTTT. It yields the protein CASSMTGGEKPQHF.

The gene calls are TRBV11-2 and TRBJ2-2; 7 nucleotides align to TRBD2. The ends lost 3 bases at V and 6 bases at J; junction bases unmatched: 4. CDR1 SGHAT and CDR2 FQNNGV come from the germline V gene. This CDR3 spans 14 amino acids. This CDR3 is CASSLGGNPGELFF. In DNA, the CDR3 is TGTGCCAGCAGCTTGGGGGGGAATCCCGGGGAGCTGTTTTTT. Full variable domain (outside the CDR3, taken from reference TRBV11-2 and TRBJ2-2): EAGVAQSPRYKIIEKRQSVAFWCNPISGHATLYWYQQILGQGPKLLIQFQNNGVVDDSQLPKDRFSAERLKGVDSTLKIQPAKLEDSAVYLCASSLGGNPGELFFGEGSRLTVL.

V and J are TRBV5-6 and TRBJ2-4; no clear D. V was shortened by 0 bases and J by 3 bases, with 13 bases between the two germline ends. CDR3 size: 16 residues. Germline V gives CDR1 SGHDT, CDR2 YYEEEE. This CDR3 is CASSLAKEFGKNIQYF. Written as DNA, the CDR3 is TGTGCCAGCAGCTTGGCCAAGGAGTTTGGCAAAAACATTCAGTACTTC.

This clone turned up a few times. This chain connects TRBV7-2 to TRBJ1-6, with TRBD1 matching 11 bases. V was clipped by 6 bases and J by 9 bases; unmatched bases: 10. This CDR3 is built from 16 residues. In germline, CDR1 is SGHTA, CDR2 FQGNSA. As DNA, the CDR3 is TGTGCCAGCAGTTTAACGGGACAGGGGGTCGGTTCACCCCTCCACTTT. Amino acids: CASSLTGQGVGSPLHF.

This chain uses TRBV5-8 with TRBJ1-5, with 7 bases identical to TRBD1. The CDR3 length is 16 residues. J gave up 3 bases and V 0 bases, and 6 bases lay outside the gene matches. The germline gives CDR1 SGHTS, CDR2 YDEGEE. CDR3 sequence: CASSLDMGQHNQPQHF. The CDR3 nucleotides are TGTGCCAGCAGCTTGGACATGGGACAGCACAATCAGCCCCAGCATTTT.

This chain links TRBV30 with TRBJ2-7, with 10 bases fitting TRBD1. CDR3 length equals 14 residues. V trimming: 3 bases; J trimming: 5 bases; junction bases outside the gene matches: 7. Germline loops: CDR1 GTSNPN, CDR2 SVGIG (reference sequence). CDR3 region: CAWSDRGHRDEQYF. CDR3 DNA: TGTGCCTGGAGCGACAGGGGGCACAGGGACGAGCAGTACTTC.

This sequence joins TRBV7-9 and TRBJ2-1, with 9 bases matching TRBD1. CDR3 length: 15 residues. V trimming: 5 bases; J trimming: 7 bases; junction bases outside the gene matches: 9. Germline V CDR1 and CDR2: SEHNR, FQNEAQ (reference sequence). Written as DNA, the CDR3 is TGTGCCAGCAGCCTCCCGGGACAGGGTGTGAATGAGCAGTTCTTC. Translated, it gives CASSLPGQGVNEQFF.

The chain links TRBV5-6 to TRBJ2-7; TRBD2 agrees at 11 bases. There are 15 residues in the CDR3. Trimming removed 3 bases from V and 6 bases from J; junction bases left unmatched: 8. In germline, CDR1 is SGHDT, CDR2 YYEEEE. The CDR3 loop reads CASSSVAGGPSEQYF. The CDR3 nucleotides are TGTGCCAGCAGCTCTGTAGCGGGAGGGCCCTCCGAGCAGTACTTC.

The chain carries TRBV6-5 and TRBJ1-2; 9 bases are a match to TRBD1. With V trimmed by 7 bases and J by 4 bases, 1 base remained unmatched. Germline loops: CDR1 MNHEY, CDR2 SVGAGI. CDR3 length: 12 residues. The CDR3 here is CASTTGGYGYTF. In nucleotides, the CDR3 is TGTGCCAGCACGACAGGGGGCTATGGCTACACCTTC.

This chain joins TRBV5-5 and TRBJ2-7, with TRBD1 as a possible D gene (6 bases). The V end lost 4 bases, the J end lost 7 bases, and 18 bases lay between the germline ends. Germline V gene lookup returns CDR1 SGHKS and CDR2 YYEKEE (reference sequence). This CDR3 spans 14 amino acids. The CDR3 loop is CASSQGTRGGEQYF. For the CDR3, the DNA is TGTGCCAGCAGCCAAGGGACACGGGGCGGGGAGCAGTACTTC.

The chain carries TRBV6-5 and TRBJ2-3; TRBD1 matches 12 bases. The CDR3 extends over 15 amino acids. Losses at the gene ends were 6 bases for V and 5 bases for J; bases not matched to a gene: 6. From germline, CDR1 is MNHEY and CDR2 SVGAGI. Here the CDR3 DNA reads TGTGCCAGCAGGCAAGGGACAGGGGGCATAGATACGCAGTATTTT. It codes for CASRQGTGGIDTQYF.

The gene calls are TRBV29-1 and TRBJ1-1; D is possibly TRBD1 (5 bases). This CDR3 is 12 amino acids long. CDR1 and CDR2 (germline): SQVTM, ANQGSEA. The CDR3 DNA is TGCAGGGGGGAGGGTTCGAACACTGAAGCTTTCTTT. This sequence encodes CRGEGSNTEAFF. Using reference TRBV29-1 and TRBJ1-1 for the parts outside the CDR3, the full variable domain is SAVISQKPSRDICQRGTSLTIQCQVDSQVTMMFWYRQQPGQSLTLIATANQGSEATYESGFVIDKFPISRPNLTFSTLTVSNMSPEDSSIYLCRGEGSNTEAFFGQGTRLTVV.

The chain couples TRBV4-3 to TRBJ2-1; 7 bases are shared with TRBD2. Unmatched junction bases numbered 2, after V lost 0 bases and J lost 0 bases. From germline, CDR1 is LGHNA and CDR2 YSLEER. The CDR3 is 16 residues long. CDR3 in amino acids: CASSQEGGGSYNEQFF. In DNA form, the CDR3 reads TGCGCCAGCAGCCAAGAGGGCGGGGGCTCCTACAATGAGCAGTTCTTC.

The V call is TRBV7-2, the J call TRBJ2-3, with 9 bases fitting TRBD2. Germline V gene sequence: CDR1 SGHTA, CDR2 FQGNSA. CDR3 length equals 15 residues. The trim removed 2 bases at V and 2 bases at J, leaving 2 bases unmatched. The CDR3 here is CASSLKGLATDTQYF. CDR3 nucleotides: TGTGCCAGCAGCTTAAAGGGACTAGCCACAGATACGCAGTATTTT.

This clone appeared a few times. V and J are TRBV11-1 and TRBJ2-7; 7 nucleotides agree with TRBD2. CDR1 is SGHAT, CDR2 FQDESV, per germline (reference sequence). This CDR3 has 14 amino acids. With V trimmed by 5 bases and J by 5 bases, 9 bases remained unmatched. CDR3 loop: CASSPVAGRNEQYF. In nucleotides, the CDR3 is TGTGCCAGCAGCCCAGTAGCGGGTAGGAACGAGCAGTACTTC.

The chain links TRBV29-1 to TRBJ2-1; D possibly corresponds to TRBD2 (6 bases). CDR3 length: 10 amino acids. The V gene's germline CDR1 is SQVTM and CDR2 ANQGSEA. The V end was cut by 5 bases, the J end by 9 bases, with 8 bases between. The CDR3 sequence: CSVRLGEQFF. CDR3 bases: TGCAGCGTTCGACTAGGTGAGCAGTTCTTC.

This clone appeared once. The chain recombines TRBV5-4 with TRBJ2-7; TRBD1 is a possible D gene (6 bases). V lost 1 base and J 2 bases, leaving 10 bases between the germline ends. The CDR3 is 14 amino acids. CDR1 is SGHNT and CDR2 is YYREEE in the germline V gene (reference sequence). The CDR3 region has the DNA TGTGCCAGCAGCTTGAAGGGGGAGACCTACGAGCAGTACTTC. Its translation is CASSLKGETYEQYF.

The chain has TRBV6-5 and TRBJ2-7, with D tentatively TRBD2 (6 bases). Germline V lookup: CDR1 MNHEY, CDR2 SVGAGI. V shed 4 bases and J shed 0 bases, with 13 bases lying between them. The CDR3 has 15 amino acids. The CDR3 coding sequence is TGTGCCAGCAGTTCCGGGACTTGGAGCTCCTACGAGCAGTACTTC. Its translation: CASSSGTWSSYEQYF.

The chain has TRBV5-1 and TRBJ2-7; TRBD1 aligns across 9 bases. The CDR3 is 14 amino acids. The J segment lost 4 bases and the V segment lost 2 bases, leaving 4 bases of the junction unmatched. Looked up from germline, CDR1 is SGHRS and CDR2 is YFSETQ. CDR3 loop: CASSFTGGGYEQYF. The CDR3 DNA is TGCGCCAGCAGCTTTACAGGGGGCGGGTACGAGCAGTACTTC.

The V gene is TRBV7-2, the J gene TRBJ2-1, with TRBD2 identical over 10 bases. CDR1 is SGHTA, CDR2 FQGNSA, per germline. Germline trimming cut 3 bases from V and 9 bases from J; bases unmatched to any gene: 5. The CDR3 is 14 amino acids. CDR3: CASSFTSGISEQFF. The CDR3 bases are TGTGCCAGCAGCTTTACTAGCGGGATAAGTGAGCAGTTCTTC.

V gene TRBV5-1 combines with J gene TRBJ2-3; D might be TRBD1 (5 bases). The length of the CDR3 is 14 residues. CDR1 and CDR2 (germline): SGHRS, YFSETQ. V was clipped by 1 base and J by 2 bases, with 8 bases between them. CDR3 coding DNA: TGCGCCAGCAGCTTGTTCAGGGACACAGATACGCAGTATTTT. Translation gives CASSLFRDTDTQYF.

The V call is TRBV5-1, the J call TRBJ1-1; 7 bases agree with TRBD1. J lost 3 bases, V lost 3 bases, and 2 bases had no gene match. The CDR3 has 13 residues. Germline loops: CDR1 SGHRS, CDR2 YFSETQ. The CDR3 loop is CASSWQGDTEAFF. As DNA, the CDR3 is TGCGCCAGCAGCTGGCAGGGGGACACTGAAGCTTTCTTT.

The chain uses TRBV5-1 and TRBJ1-1; weak D call: TRBD1 (5 bases). Germline V CDR1 and CDR2: SGHRS, YFSETQ. This CDR3 is 17 amino acids long. With 0 bases removed from V and 1 base from J, the gap between germline ends came to 16 bases. CDR3 region: CASSLARGISENTEAFF. CDR3 nucleotide sequence: TGCGCCAGCAGCTTGGCCCGGGGGATTAGCGAGAACACTGAAGCTTTCTTT.

This chain links TRBV19 with TRBJ2-7; tentatively, D is TRBD2 (5 bases). The length of the CDR3 is 13 residues. Trimming stripped 5 bases from V and 0 bases from J, with 8 bases between. Germline V CDR1 and CDR2: LNHDA, SQIVND (reference sequence). CDR3 sequence: CASSFDYSYEQYF. DNA of the CDR3: TGTGCCAGTAGTTTTGACTACTCCTACGAGCAGTACTTC.

V usage is TRBV6-5 and J usage is TRBJ2-7; weak D call: TRBD2 (7 bases). The CDR3 sequence is 12 residues long. V lost 7 bases and J 6 bases, leaving 13 bases between the germline ends. Germline V lookup: CDR1 MNHEY, CDR2 SVGAGI. As DNA, the CDR3 is TGTGCCAGCACCAACAGGGAGGGCGAGCAGTACTTC. This codes for CASTNREGEQYF.

This clone turned up a few times. The chain uses TRBV7-2 and TRBJ2-7; D remains unclear. Germline CDR1 SGHTA, CDR2 FQGNSA. The V end lost 5 bases, the J end lost 8 bases, and 19 bases lay between the germline ends. The CDR3 contains 14 residues. The CDR3 DNA is TGTGCCAGCAGCCCTGAGGCCCGCGTCTATAAGCAGTACTTC. This encodes CASSPEARVYKQYF.

In its sample, this clone was seen a few times. The V gene is TRBV19, the J gene TRBJ1-5; a weak D match, TRBD1 (5 bases). Trimming stripped 3 bases from V and 5 bases from J, with 14 bases between. The CDR3 consists of 15 residues. Germline CDR1 LNHDA, CDR2 SQIVND (reference sequence). CDR3 sequence reads: CASSIQGEAYQPQHF. The CDR3 DNA follows: TGTGCCAGTAGTATCCAGGGCGAGGCTTATCAGCCCCAGCATTTT. The variable domain in full, completed from reference TRBV19 and TRBJ1-5, reads DGGITQSPKYLFRKEGQNVTLSCEQNLNHDAMYWYRQDPGQGLRLIYYSQIVNDFQKGDIAEGYSVSREKKESFPLTVTSAQKNPTAFYLCASSIQGEAYQPQHFGDGTRLSIL.

The chain links TRBV6-5 to TRBJ2-1; 7 bases line up with TRBD1. With V trimmed by 0 bases and J by 12 bases, 8 bases remained unmatched. CDR3 length: 14 residues. The germline V gene has CDR1 MNHEY and CDR2 SVGAGI. The CDR3 is CASSYSTSRQGQFF. The DNA for the CDR3 is TGTGCCAGCAGTTACTCGACGAGCAGACAGGGGCAGTTCTTC.

V usage is TRBV5-4 and J usage is TRBJ2-7; D is possibly TRBD2 (6 bases). Per germline, CDR1 SGHNT and CDR2 YYREEE (reference sequence). Deletions cut 4 bases from V and 3 bases from J, with 17 bases between. This CDR3 has 15 residues. Here the CDR3 DNA reads TGTGCCAGCAGCCCCGAGGTGGAGGGTGGCTACGAGCAGTACTTC. It is translated as CASSPEVEGGYEQYF.